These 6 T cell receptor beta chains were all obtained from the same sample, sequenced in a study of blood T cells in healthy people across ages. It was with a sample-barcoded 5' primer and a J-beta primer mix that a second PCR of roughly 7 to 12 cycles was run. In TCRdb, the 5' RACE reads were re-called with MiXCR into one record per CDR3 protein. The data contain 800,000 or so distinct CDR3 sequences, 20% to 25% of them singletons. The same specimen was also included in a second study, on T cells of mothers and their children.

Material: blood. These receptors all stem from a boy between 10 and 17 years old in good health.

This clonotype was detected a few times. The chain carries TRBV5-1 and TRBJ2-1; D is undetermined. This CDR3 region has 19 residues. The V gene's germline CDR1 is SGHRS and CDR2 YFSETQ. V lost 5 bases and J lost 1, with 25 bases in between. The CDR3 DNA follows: TGCGCCAGCAGACAATTCCCCCCCACGGAAGGAAGGTCCTACAATGAGCAGTTCTTC. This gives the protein CASRQFPPTEGRSYNEQFF.

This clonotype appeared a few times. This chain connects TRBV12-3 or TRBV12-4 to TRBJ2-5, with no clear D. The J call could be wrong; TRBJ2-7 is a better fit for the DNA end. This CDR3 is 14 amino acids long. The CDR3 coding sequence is TGTGCCAGCAGTTTAGCGTACCGAAACTACGAGCAGTACTTC. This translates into CASSLAYRNYEQYF.

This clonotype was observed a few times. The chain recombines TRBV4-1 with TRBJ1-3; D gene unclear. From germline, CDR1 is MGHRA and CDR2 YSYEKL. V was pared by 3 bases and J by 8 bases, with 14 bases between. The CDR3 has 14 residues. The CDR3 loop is CASSHSTPPDTIYF. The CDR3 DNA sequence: TGCGCCAGCAGCCATTCTACCCCCCCGGACACCATATATTTT.

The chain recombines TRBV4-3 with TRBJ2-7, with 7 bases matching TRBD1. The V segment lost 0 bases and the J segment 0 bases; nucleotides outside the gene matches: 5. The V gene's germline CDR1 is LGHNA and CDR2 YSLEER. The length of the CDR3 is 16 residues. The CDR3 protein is CASSQDPRQGSYEQYF. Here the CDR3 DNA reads TGCGCCAGCAGCCAAGATCCCCGACAGGGCTCCTACGAGCAGTACTTC.

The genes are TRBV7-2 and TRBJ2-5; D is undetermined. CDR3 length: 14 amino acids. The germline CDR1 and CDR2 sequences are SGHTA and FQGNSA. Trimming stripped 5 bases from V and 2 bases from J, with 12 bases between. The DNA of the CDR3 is TGTGCCAGCAGCCCCCCATCGAATCAAGAGACCCAGTACTTC. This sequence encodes CASSPPSNQETQYF.

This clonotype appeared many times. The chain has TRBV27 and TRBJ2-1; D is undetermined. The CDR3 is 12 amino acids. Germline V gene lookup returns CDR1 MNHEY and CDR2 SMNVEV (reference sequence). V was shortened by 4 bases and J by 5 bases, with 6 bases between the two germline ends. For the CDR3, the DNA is TGTGCCAGCAGTTCCCTAAACAATGAGCAGTTCTTC. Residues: CASSSLNNEQFF.